The 27 T cell receptor beta chains given below trace back to one sample, sequenced in a study of regulatory T cells in long-lasting Graves disease. As to time point: newly diagnosed GD, antithyroid drugs for less than 3 months. PBMCs provided the RNA from which the TCR library was made. Sequencing libraries for TCR beta were prepared with iRepertoire HTBI primers and Arm-PCR of CDR3 regions. TCRdb re-analysed the multiplex PCR reads in MiXCR, keeping a single row per CDR3 protein. The data hold hundreds of thousands of distinct CDR3 sequences, with 15% to 20% observed a single time. The same data also went into a second study, on T cells in Graves' hyperthyroidism and ophthalmopathy.

This specimen was peripheral blood mononuclear cells (PBMCs), taken at new diagnosis, from a patient treated with antithyroid drugs. The receptors originated from a man in his late teens or twenties with Graves disease.

This clonotype was recorded many times. V is TRBV28 and J is TRBJ1-5; the D gene is possibly TRBD1 (5 bases). CDR3 length: 15 amino acids. Germline CDR1 and CDR2: MDHEN and SYDVKM. Trimming cost V 7 bases and J 5 bases, with 18 bases left between them. The CDR3 region is CASKLGRGGHQPQHF. The CDR3 DNA follows: TGTGCCAGCAAGTTGGGGAGGGGAGGCCATCAGCCCCAGCATTTT.

The J gene is TRBJ2-7, the V gene TRBV11-2; 7 bases match TRBD2. Near its end, the DNA agrees better with TRBJ2-5, so the J call may be wrong. CDR3 size: 19 residues. Germline-derived CDR1 and CDR2 are SGHAT and FQNNGV. CDR3 sequence (DNA): TGTGCCAGCAGCGTAGCCCCTAGCGGTCTCACTGGGAAAGGGGAGACCCAGTACTTC. Translated, it gives CASSVAPSGLTGKGETQYF.

This clonotype was picked up many times. This chain uses TRBV27 with TRBJ1-6, with D uncertain. CDR3 length: 19 amino acids. V was pared by 5 bases and J by 0 bases, with 20 bases between. Germline loops: CDR1 MNHEY, CDR2 SMNVEV (reference sequence). The CDR3 bases are TGTGCCAGCAGTCCACTTCCTGGACCCGTAAGCTCCTATAATTCACCCCTCCACTTT. Translating it yields CASSPLPGPVSSYNSPLHF.

This rearrangement joins TRBV30 to TRBJ2-5; 8 bases map to TRBD2. The V and J ends lost 1 base and 3 bases, in that order; junction bases with no gene match: 4. The CDR3 spans 14 residues. CDR1 is GTSNPN, CDR2 SVGIG, per germline (reference sequence). The CDR3 DNA sequence: TGTGCCTGGAGTGCAGGACTAGCAGAAGAGACCCAGTACTTC. It yields the protein CAWSAGLAEETQYF.

This clonotype was picked up a small number of times. A much larger clone sits a single nucleotide away, making a read error possible. The chain is built from TRBV12-3 or TRBV12-4 and TRBJ2-1, with 7 bases that match TRBD1. This CDR3 has 14 residues. V dropped 4 bases and J dropped 12; count of bases not matched to a gene: 12. The CDR3 nucleotides are TGTGCCAGCAGTTCGAGACAGGGATTCGATGGGCAGTTCTTC. Encoded protein: CASSSRQGFDGQFF.

Notes on this clonotype: With a much larger clone just one base away, this may be a read error. The chain recombines TRBV3-1 with TRBJ1-1; unclear D gene. This CDR3 is built from 13 residues. Per the germline V gene, CDR1 is LGHDT and CDR2 is YNNKEL (reference sequence). The CDR3 reads CAGSQSVNTEAFF. CDR3 in DNA: TGTGCCGGCAGCCAATCGGTGAACACTGAAGCTTTCTTT.

This chain uses TRBV4-1 with TRBJ1-5, with unresolved D. With 0 bases removed from V and 3 bases from J, the gap between germline ends came to 3 bases. Looked up from germline, CDR1 is MGHRA and CDR2 is YSYEKL. The CDR3 has 13 residues. As DNA, the CDR3 is TGCGCCAGCAGCCAAGATTACAATCAGCCCCAGCATTTT. This encodes CASSQDYNQPQHF.

This clonotype has a handful of counts. In nucleotides, the CDR3 is TGTGCCAGCAGCCAAACAATCAGGGGGAGTGACTACTACGAGCAGTACTTC. This gives the protein CASSQTIRGSDYYEQYF. This rearrangement joins TRBV6-1 to TRBJ2-7, with 7 bases identical to TRBD1. This CDR3 region has 17 residues. V lost 6 bases to trimming and J lost 3 bases; unmatched junction nucleotides: 17. The germline V gene encodes CDR1 MNHNS and CDR2 SASEGT.

Comments on this clonotype: The CDR3 end shows no conserved phenylalanine or tryptophan, and so a read error is likely. No DNA is shown, since the ends of the CDR3 on it are uncertain; the CDR3 is the one TCRdb lists. J is TRBJ1-5 and V is TRBV20-1. The CDR3 numbers 8 amino acids, ends counted. Germline CDR1 and CDR2: DFQATT and SNEGSKA (reference sequence). The CDR3 here is CSAPQVSG.

In regard to this clonotype: This may be a read error: a much more frequent sequence differs by one nucleotide. The J gene is TRBJ1-1, the V gene TRBV28, with TRBD1 matching over 10 bases. The CDR3 has 15 amino acids. Germline V CDR1 and CDR2: MDHEN, SYDVKM. V dropped 6 bases and J dropped 6; count of bases not matched to a gene: 10. The CDR3 sequence: CASSARDRGMAEAFF. CDR3 in DNA: TGTGCCAGCAGCGCTAGGGACAGGGGTATGGCTGAAGCTTTCTTT.

The CDR3 bases are TGTGCCAGTAGTCTAACGGCTAGCGGGAGGTATGAGCAGTTCTTC. As protein: CASSLTASGRYEQFF. The J gene is TRBJ2-1, the V gene TRBV19; TRBD2 matches at 11 bases. Germline CDR1 reads LNHDA; CDR2 reads SQIVND (reference sequence). The CDR3 totals 15 residues. V shed 5 bases, J shed 8 bases, and the junction held 8 bases outside the gene matches. Complete variable domain (other parts from reference TRBV19 and TRBJ2-1): DGGITQSPKYLFRKEGQNVTLSCEQNLNHDAMYWYRQDPGQGLRLIYYSQIVNDFQKGDIAEGYSVSREKKESFPLTVTSAQKNPTAFYLCASSLTASGRYEQFFGPGTRLTVL.

Only one count was recorded for this clonotype. This sequence joins TRBV30 and TRBJ2-1, with 10 bases that match TRBD2. The germline V gene encodes CDR1 GTSNPN and CDR2 SVGIG (reference sequence). V was pared by 5 bases and J by 0 bases, with 7 bases of the junction left unmatched. The CDR3 has 16 amino acids. This CDR3 reads CAWGSGRASSYNEQFF. The CDR3 DNA reads as TGTGCCTGGGGAAGCGGGAGGGCGAGCTCCTACAATGAGCAGTTCTTC.

This sequence joins TRBV11-3 and TRBJ2-2, with TRBD1 matching 9 bases. Germline V gives CDR1 SGHNT, CDR2 YENEEA. V dropped 6 bases and J dropped 6; count of bases not matched to a gene: 11. This CDR3 contains 16 residues. As DNA, the CDR3 is TGTGCCAGCAGTTCGCCGGGACAGGGAGACCCCGGGGAGCTGTTTTTT. This sequence encodes CASSSPGQGDPGELFF.

In its sample, this clonotype was seen many times. Written as DNA, the CDR3 is TGTGCCAGCAGCCATAACCTAGCGGGGACCTACAATGAGCAGTTCTTC. It encodes CASSHNLAGTYNEQFF. This chain uses TRBV7-9 with TRBJ2-1; TRBD2 matches 9 bases. CDR3 length equals 16 residues. V lost 5 bases to trimming and J lost 2 bases; unmatched junction nucleotides: 7. The germline V gene has CDR1 SEHNR and CDR2 FQNEAQ (reference sequence).

This clonotype was picked up a small number of times. The chain carries TRBV4-1 and TRBJ2-7; D is possibly TRBD1 (5 bases). The germline CDR1 and CDR2 sequences are MGHRA and YSYEKL. The CDR3 has 16 residues. V gave up 1 base and J gave up 2 bases, with 15 bases separating them. CDR3 coding DNA: TGCGCCAGCAGCCAAGGGTGGGGCGGCAACGCCTACGAGCAGTACTTC. Translation gives CASSQGWGGNAYEQYF.

This clonotype appeared many times. The rearrangement uses TRBV7-8 and TRBJ2-1, with 15 nucleotides matching TRBD2. V gave up 2 bases and J gave up 9 bases; unmatched junction bases: 5. Germline lookup yields CDR1 SGHVS and CDR2 FQNEAQ. This CDR3 has 16 residues. The CDR3 nucleotides read TGTGCCAGCAGCTTACCCGGACTAGCGGGAGGGATTGAGCAGTTCTTC. Translating it yields CASSLPGLAGGIEQFF.

Many counts were recorded for this clonotype. This chain uses TRBV2 with TRBJ1-5; D is ambiguous. This CDR3 has 12 amino acids. Germline loops: CDR1 SNHLY, CDR2 FYNNEI. Trimming removed 2 bases at V and 10 bases at J, with 9 bases between. DNA for the CDR3: TGTGCCAGCAGTGAACCGGGGAGACCCCAGCATTTT. Translated, it gives CASSEPGRPQHF.

The J gene is TRBJ2-2, the V gene TRBV7-9; no clear D. The CDR3 runs to 17 residues. V was pared by 5 bases and J by 5 bases, with 21 bases between. The germline gives CDR1 SEHNR, CDR2 FQNEAQ (reference sequence). The CDR3 DNA follows: TGTGCCAGCAGCCCCGGATGGGGTAGGAGATGGACCGGGGAGCTGTTTTTT. Amino acids: CASSPGWGRRWTGELFF. Together with reference TRBV7-9 and TRBJ2-2, the CDR3 gives the full variable domain: DTGVSQNPRHKITKRGQNVTFRCDPISEHNRLYWYRQTLGQGPEFLTYFQNEAQLEKSRLLSDRFSAERPKGSFSTLEIQRTEQGDSAMYLCASSPGWGRRWTGELFFGEGSRLTVL.

Many counts were recorded for this clonotype. The gene calls are TRBV3-1 and TRBJ2-7; D might be TRBD1 or TRBD2, each matching 5 bases. CDR3 size: 16 residues. V lost 0 bases and J 3 bases, leaving 15 bases between the germline ends. In germline, CDR1 is LGHDT, CDR2 YNNKEL (reference sequence). This chain's CDR3 is CASSQDGAARSYEQYF. As DNA, the CDR3 is TGTGCCAGCAGCCAAGACGGGGCCGCGAGGAGCTACGAGCAGTACTTC.

As regards this clonotype: This may be a read error: a much more frequent sequence differs by one nucleotide. The V call is TRBV10-3, the J call TRBJ2-5; maybe TRBD1 (5 bases). Trimming pared 4 bases from V and 2 bases from J, leaving 11 bases between. Germline assignment: CDR1 ENHRY and CDR2 SYGVKD. CDR3 length equals 14 residues. DNA of the CDR3: TGTGCCATCAGTGCCGGACATACTCAAGAGACCCAGTACTTC. Translation gives CAISAGHTQETQYF.

In its sample, this clonotype was seen many times. The CDR3 DNA follows: TGTGCCAGCAGTCTATCCGTTGAGGGACAGGGGTTTTACGAGCAGTACTTC. This translates into CASSLSVEGQGFYEQYF. The rearrangement joins TRBV28 to TRBJ2-7; 10 bases fit TRBD1. Unmatched junction bases numbered 14, after V lost 5 bases and J lost 4 bases. This CDR3 has 17 amino acids. CDR1 MDHEN and CDR2 SYDVKM come from the germline V gene.

This clonotype was observed many times. CDR3 in amino acids: CASSFSSPGRPNTEAFF. In DNA, the CDR3 is TGTGCCAGCAGTTTTTCGAGCCCGGGACGGCCGAACACTGAAGCTTTCTTT. The chain recombines TRBV28 with TRBJ1-1; tentative D call: TRBD1 (5 bases). Germline CDR1 and CDR2: MDHEN and SYDVKM. The CDR3 is 17 residues long. V shed 3 bases and J shed 1 base, with 18 bases lying between them. The full variable domain, completed using reference TRBV28 and TRBJ1-1, is DVKVTQSSRYLVKRTGEKVFLECVQDMDHENMFWYRQDPGLGLRLIYFSYDVKMKEKGDIPEGYSVSREKKERFSLILESASTNQTSMYLCASSFSSPGRPNTEAFFGQGTRLTVV.

Only a few counts were recorded for this clonotype. This chain uses TRBV11-2 with TRBJ2-3, with TRBD2 identical over 10 bases. The CDR3 is made up of 17 amino acids. Looked up from germline, CDR1 is SGHAT and CDR2 is FQNNGV. V lost 5 bases to trimming and J lost 1 base; unmatched junction nucleotides: 9. The CDR3 sequence is CASSISGLADGTDTQYF. CDR3 DNA: TGTGCCAGCAGCATCTCCGGACTAGCGGACGGCACAGATACGCAGTATTTT.

The V call is TRBV6-2 or TRBV6-3, the J call TRBJ2-2; TRBD2 matches at 7 bases. The germline CDR1 and CDR2 sequences are MNHEY and SVGEGT. This CDR3 spans 16 amino acids. V gave up 3 bases and J gave up 4 bases; unmatched junction bases: 8. The CDR3 DNA sequence: TGTGCCAGCAGTTATATTACCGGACTAGTCACCGGGGAGCTGTTTTTT. Protein product: CASSYITGLVTGELFF.

The CDR3 protein is CASSFYGQGAPLSGELFF. For the CDR3, the DNA is TGTGCCAGCAGCTTCTATGGACAGGGGGCCCCACTTAGCGGGGAGCTGTTTTTT. The V and J genes are TRBV7-3 and TRBJ2-2; 11 positions match TRBD1. Germline CDR1 SGHTA, CDR2 FQGTGA. V was clipped by 3 bases and J by 7 bases; unmatched bases: 13. CDR3 length equals 18 residues.

The V call is TRBV6-1, the J call TRBJ1-1; 7 bases are shared with TRBD1. Germline V gene lookup returns CDR1 MNHNS and CDR2 SASEGT. The CDR3 loop spans 15 amino acids. Losses at the gene ends were 3 bases for V and 1 base for J; bases not matched to a gene: 5. The CDR3 DNA reads as TGTGCCAGCAGTGACCATGGACAGGCGAACACTGAAGCTTTCTTT. It codes for CASSDHGQANTEAFF.

Only a few counts were recorded for this clonotype. The chain has TRBV7-9 and TRBJ2-1, with 8 bases lining up with TRBD1. Germline values: CDR1 SEHNR, CDR2 FQNEAQ (reference sequence). The CDR3 totals 15 residues. V was pared by 1 base and J by 8 bases, with 7 bases of the junction left unmatched. CDR3 protein: CASSLGQGIRHEQFF. The CDR3 nucleotides are TGTGCCAGCAGCTTAGGACAGGGGATCAGGCATGAGCAGTTCTTC. Variable domain in full (rest from reference TRBV7-9 and TRBJ2-1): DTGVSQNPRHKITKRGQNVTFRCDPISEHNRLYWYRQTLGQGPEFLTYFQNEAQLEKSRLLSDRFSAERPKGSFSTLEIQRTEQGDSAMYLCASSLGQGIRHEQFFGPGTRLTVL.